Listed here is a single T cell receptor (beta chain). The sample comes from a study of cytomegalovirus exposure and HLA in healthy donors. Primers included in the PCR were 60 Vbeta and 13 Jbeta primers. Sequencing was performed with immunoSEQ multiplex PCR; in TCRdb, only in-frame clones are kept and a portion is missing. The table shows roughly 200,000 clones, with 75% to 85% occurring only once. Sequencing was done on a sample of PBMCs. This TCR was recovered from a woman in her fifties or sixties in good health and CMV-seropositive.

This CDR3 reads CSVGEGGYTF. The CDR3 bases are TGCAGCGTTGGCGAGGGTGGCTACACCTTC. The chain carries TRBV29-1 and TRBJ1-2; D is unresolved. From germline, CDR1 is SQVTM and CDR2 ANQGSEA. The CDR3 covers 10 residues. V was clipped by 4 bases and J by 7 bases, with 7 bases between them.